This T cell receptor beta chain comes out of a study of blood T cell repertoires in COVID-19. CDR1 and CDR2 from the germline V gene are ENHRY and SYGVKD. The ends lost 2 bases at V and 4 bases at J; junction bases unmatched: 11. The CDR3 has 17 residues. Using immunoSEQ multiplex PCR, the repertoire was profiled, and TCRdb retains in-frame clones only, with some absent. The sample shows almost 400,000 clones, over 85% of them seen only once. Source material: PBMCs or T cells enriched from blood (not recorded which). This sequence was found in a woman aged 25 to 39 who had recovered from COVID-19. The rearrangement joins TRBV10-3 to TRBJ2-5; 9 bases fit TRBD2. CDR3: CAISEGTLAGVGETQYF. The CDR3 DNA is TGTGCCATCAGTGAGGGTACCTTAGCGGGGGTCGGAGAGACCCAGTACTTC.